Following are 8 T cell receptor beta chains from one sample sequenced in a study of cytomegalovirus exposure and HLA in healthy donors. The repertoire was sequenced with immunoSEQ multiplex PCR; TCRdb's copy has only in-frame clones and lacks some. The sample records 110,000 to 150,000 clones, roughly nine tenths being singletons. What was sequenced was PBMCs. Receptors originate from a young woman in good health and CMV-seropositive.

This chain uses TRBV7-6 with TRBJ1-2, with TRBD1 identical over 11 bases. Germline V CDR1 and CDR2: SGHVS, FNYEAQ. After removal of 2 bases from V and 7 bases from J, the junction contained 12 bases not matched to a gene. This CDR3 has 17 residues. CDR3 amino acids: CASSLSGQGASGGGYTF. CDR3 DNA sequence: TGTGCCAGCAGCTTAAGCGGACAGGGGGCGTCTGGTGGTGGCTACACCTTC.

The chain carries TRBV4-1 and TRBJ1-1; 8 nucleotides agree with TRBD1. CDR3 length: 15 residues. Germline CDR1 reads MGHRA; CDR2 reads YSYEKL. J was trimmed by 7 bases and V by 0 bases; bases with no gene match: 7. The CDR3 sequence: CASSQDGTGLGEAFF. In DNA form, the CDR3 reads TGCGCCAGCAGCCAAGATGGGACAGGTTTAGGTGAAGCTTTCTTT.

The V call is TRBV5-1, the J call TRBJ1-1; D ambiguous. The CDR3 loop spans 15 amino acids. Trimming took off 0 bases at V and 6 bases at J, with 15 bases between the two ends. Germline CDR1 and CDR2: SGHRS and YFSETQ. The CDR3 DNA is TGCGCCAGCAGCTTGGCCCAGGCCCCTGGGTCTGAAGCTTTCTTT. It codes for CASSLAQAPGSEAFF.

Only one count was recorded for this clone. The chain uses TRBV4-3 and TRBJ2-2, with 9 bases fitting TRBD2. The CDR3 is 16 residues long. Germline V lookup: CDR1 LGHNA, CDR2 YSLEER. V was clipped by 0 bases and J by 6 bases; unmatched bases: 5. CDR3 in amino acids: CASSQDVAGGPGELFF. The CDR3 DNA reads as TGCGCCAGCAGCCAAGATGTCGCGGGGGGGCCCGGGGAGCTGTTTTTT.

The V and J genes are TRBV7-9 and TRBJ1-4, with D hard to call. The CDR3 is 15 residues long. Germline values: CDR1 SEHNR, CDR2 FQNEAQ (reference sequence). V lost 1 base, J lost 1 base, and 7 bases lay in between. CDR3 amino acids: CASSLVTGTNEKLFF. CDR3 coding DNA: TGTGCCAGCAGCTTAGTTACTGGAACTAATGAAAAACTGTTTTTT. The variable domain in full, with the rest retrieved from reference TRBV7-9 and TRBJ1-4, is DTGVSQNPRHKITKRGQNVTFRCDPISEHNRLYWYRQTLGQGPEFLTYFQNEAQLEKSRLLSDRFSAERPKGSFSTLEIQRTEQGDSAMYLCASSLVTGTNEKLFFGSGTQLSVL.

V gene TRBV18 combines with J gene TRBJ1-1, with D hard to call. This CDR3 has 14 residues. The germline gives CDR1 KGHSH, CDR2 LQKENI. V was pared by 2 bases and J by 0 bases, with 7 bases between. The CDR3 nucleotides read TGTGCCAGCTCACCAGGGCAGCTGAACACTGAAGCTTTCTTT. Encoded protein: CASSPGQLNTEAFF.

The chain couples TRBV13 to TRBJ2-2, with D possibly being TRBD2 (5 bases). CDR1 and CDR2 from the germline V gene are PRHDT and FYEKMQ (reference sequence). This CDR3 is built from 15 residues. Trimming took off 1 base at V and 9 bases at J, with 15 bases between the two ends. CDR3 amino acids: CASSLEWSGSRELFF. CDR3 nucleotides: TGTGCCAGCAGCTTAGAGTGGTCGGGGAGCCGGGAGCTGTTTTTT.

V and J are TRBV19 and TRBJ1-2; D unresolved. Germline assignment: CDR1 LNHDA and CDR2 SQIVND (reference sequence). The CDR3 runs to 12 residues. V lost 5 bases and J 5 bases, leaving 9 bases between the germline ends. The CDR3 DNA is TGTGCCAGTAGTGAGGGCTTATATGGCTACACCTTC. It codes for CASSEGLYGYTF.